The 5 T cell receptor beta chains given below trace back to one sample, sequenced in a study of tumor-infiltrating lymphocytes in primary liver carcinoma. The researchers produced TCR beta cDNA from roughly 550 ng total RNA with a constant-region primer. Libraries covering TCR beta were generated through three nested multiplex PCR rounds (using a slightly modified ARM-PCR). It was with TRBV1-TRBV30 forward primers and a C-beta reverse primer that the first two PCR rounds were run, at roughly 9 cycles each. Via MiXCR, TCRdb re-called the multiplex PCR reads, giving one row per CDR3 protein. This table has about 210,000 distinct CDR3 sequences, approximately 80% appearing once. Co-extraction of RNA and DNA was performed on 20-30 mg of unsorted bulk tissue. Sequencing input: tumor tissue from primary liver carcinoma. The receptors come from a middle-aged man with primary liver carcinoma and hepatitis B virus infection.

For this clonotype: It is likely a read error, because the conserved phenylalanine at the end of the CDR3 is missing. The limits of the CDR3 on the DNA are not certain, so only TCRdb's listed CDR3 is given. The J gene is TRBJ2-7, the V gene TRBV12-3 or TRBV12-4; the D call in the table, TRBD1, was not verified against the DNA. A total of 16 residues make up the CDR3, ends included. This CDR3 reads CASSLRGQGRSYEQYL.

As regards this clonotype: Germline and junction disagree at one end, which may indicate a read error. This chain uses TRBV30 with TRBJ1-5, with D hard to call. This CDR3 is 13 amino acids long. Germline CDR1 reads GTSNPN; CDR2 reads SVGIG (reference sequence). The CDR3 spells CAWSYSGNQPKHF. The CDR3 region has the DNA TGTGCCTGGAGTTACAGCGGGAATCAGCCCAAGCATTTT.

Of note for this clonotype: A read error is possible here, since a much larger clone lies one base away. The genes are TRBV5-4 and TRBJ1-5; 8 bases agree with TRBD1. Trimming cost V 4 bases and J 8 bases; bases outside gene matches: 17. The CDR3 sequence is 17 residues long. Looked up from germline, CDR1 is SGHNT and CDR2 is YYREEE (reference sequence). The CDR3 loop is CASSLTPDRGGDEPQHF. The CDR3 nucleotides are TGTGCCAGCAGCCTTACCCCCGACAGGGGAGGGGATGAGCCCCAGCATTTT.

The genes are TRBV29-1 and TRBJ2-2; D may correspond to TRBD1 or TRBD2 (5 bases each). The CDR3 has 14 amino acids. Germline V gene sequence: CDR1 SQVTM, CDR2 ANQGSEA. The CDR3 here is CIVLSPGPTRELFF. CDR3 DNA sequence: TGCATCGTCCTCAGTCCGGGACCTACCAGGGAGCTGTTTTTT.

By proportion, this clonotype is medium-sized. In nucleotides, the CDR3 is TGTGCCAGCAGTTTAAATCGGGGTAGCAATCAGCCCCAGCATTTT. Amino acid sequence: CASSLNRGSNQPQHF. The chain recombines TRBV12-3 or TRBV12-4 with TRBJ1-5, with D unresolved. Between the trimmed V and J ends, which lost 2 bases and 0 bases, there was a span of 8 bases. CDR3 length: 15 amino acids.